This T cell receptor beta chain was recovered during a study of CD8 T cells in Susac syndrome. Germline V gene data show CDR1 as MNHEY and CDR2 as SVGAGI. Trimming cost V 4 bases and J 2 bases, with 9 bases left between them. The CDR3 loop spans 13 amino acids. TEMRA cells underwent FACS enrichment and CD8+ and CD4+ T cells underwent negative isolation. The authors reverse transcribed 0.5 to 1 ug RNA with random hexamers. The TCR beta CDR3 was amplified by immunoSEQ multiplex PCR across 54 Vbeta, 13 Jbeta. TCRdb ran MiXCR on the immunoSEQ multiplex PCR reads and lists one entry per CDR3 protein. Seen here are 73,000 or so distinct CDR3 sequences, around 96% observed once, and the top ten hold roughly 0.4%.

The clonotype originates from a human donor with multiple sclerosis. The chain employs TRBV6-5 and TRBJ2-7, with D possibly TRBD1 on 5 matching bases. Material for sequencing was CD8+ T cells from PBMCs. CDR3 amino acids: CASSLTVAYEQYF. The CDR3 coding sequence is TGTGCCAGCAGTTTGACAGTAGCCTACGAGCAGTACTTC.